Listed below are T cell receptor beta chains from one sample, sequenced in a study of blood T cell repertoires in COVID-19. Generated by immunoSEQ multiplex PCR, the TCRdb table keeps only in-frame clones and is missing some. The table lists 150,000 to 190,000 clones, 75% to 90% of them singletons. Sequencing was carried out using peripheral blood. All receptors come from a woman aged 40 to 55 with acute or convalescent COVID-19. The CDR3 runs from the conserved cysteine through the conserved F or W. D genes are given only for firm matches. Not all rows give a size; the values are once, few, many and, for expanded clones, a class.

j_call d_call clone_size v_call cdr3_aa cdr3_nt
TRBJ1-3 NA NA TRBV12-3/TRBV12-4 CASSFSEYDTIYF TGTGCCAGCAGTTTCTCTGAGTACGACACCATATATTTT
TRBJ1-2 NA NA TRBV3-1/TRBV3-2 CASSQDLSGGYTF TGTGCCAGCAGCCAAGATTTGAGCGGGGGCTACACCTTC
TRBJ2-1 NA NA TRBV3-1/TRBV3-2 CASSQQTRGQFF TGTGCCAGCAGCCAACAGACCCGCGGGCAGTTCTTC
TRBJ2-2 NA once TRBV7-5 CARSLALRLAGEFSGELFF TGTGCCAGAAGCTTAGCGTTGAGGCTAGCGGGGGAATTTTCCGGGGAGCTGTTTTTT
TRBJ2-1 NA NA TRBV24-1 CATSDRSYNEQFF TGTGCCACCAGTGATCGGAGCTACAATGAGCAGTTCTTC
TRBJ1-1 NA NA TRBV18 CASSQARSTRGNTEAFF TGTGCCAGCTCACAAGCACGGAGTACACGGGGGAACACTGAAGCTTTCTTT
TRBJ2-1 TRBD2 NA TRBV28 CASSPMPASGGFEQFF TGTGCCAGCAGTCCTATGCCGGCTAGCGGGGGGTTTGAGCAGTTCTTC
TRBJ2-3 NA NA TRBV12-5 CASGLGHDTDTQYF TGTGCTAGTGGTTTGGGACACGACACAGATACGCAGTATTTT
TRBJ2-5 NA NA TRBV11-2 CASSSHPRIDVRETQYF TGTGCCAGCAGCTCTCACCCCAGGATAGACGTCCGGGAGACCCAGTACTTC
TRBJ2-7 TRBD1 NA TRBV19 CASSPGQPYEQYF TGTGCCAGTAGTCCGGGACAGCCCTACGAGCAGTACTTC
TRBJ2-7 NA NA TRBV3-1/TRBV3-2 CASGTYEQYF TGTGCCTCAGGGACCTACGAGCAGTACTTC
TRBJ2-3 NA NA TRBV5-1 CASSEEPGLSTDTQYF TGCGCCAGCAGCGAAGAACCGGGACTGAGCACAGATACGCAGTATTTT
TRBJ1-3 TRBD1 NA TRBV15 CATSRSGGSGNTIYF TGTGCCACCAGCAGATCAGGGGGCTCCGGAAACACCATATATTTT
TRBJ2-5 TRBD1 NA TRBV3-1/TRBV3-2 CASSLIGGRETQYF TGTGCCAGCAGCCTGATAGGGGGCCGGGAGACCCAGTACTTC
TRBJ2-7 TRBD1 once TRBV9 CASSRGQGAFEQYF TGTGCCAGCAGCAGGGGACAGGGGGCATTCGAGCAGTACTTC
TRBJ2-5 NA NA TRBV9 CASSLGSYQETQYF TGTGCCAGCAGCCTCGGGAGTTACCAAGAGACCCAGTACTTC
TRBJ1-1 TRBD1 NA TRBV4-2 CASSQGQGASLKGNTEAFF TGTGCCAGCAGCCAGGGACAGGGGGCGTCATTAAAGGGGAACACTGAAGCTTTCTTT
TRBJ1-3 NA NA TRBV15 CATSRRRQTSGNTIYF TGTGCCACCAGCCGGAGAAGACAGACCTCTGGAAACACCATATATTTT
TRBJ2-1 NA NA TRBV24-1 CATSDLSGVGNEQFF TGTGCCACCAGTGATTTGTCGGGAGTGGGAAATGAGCAGTTCTTC
TRBJ1-1 TRBD1 NA TRBV7-8 CASRRQGAGTEAFF TGTGCCAGCAGAAGACAGGGGGCCGGCACTGAAGCTTTCTTT
TRBJ2-6 NA NA TRBV7-6 CASSLEAAGANVLTF TGTGCCAGCAGCTTAGAGGCGGCTGGGGCCAACGTCCTGACTTTC
TRBJ2-7 TRBD2 once TRBV5-4 CASSREGLYEQYF TGTGCCAGCAGCCGGGAGGGCCTGTACGAGCAGTACTTC
TRBJ1-2 TRBD1 NA TRBV18 CASSPSHRGLDGYTF TGTGCCAGCTCACCAAGCCACAGGGGGTTGGATGGCTACACCTTC
TRBJ2-1 NA NA TRBV5-1 CASSSQTGGDEQFF TGCGCCAGCAGCTCCCAAACAGGGGGGGATGAGCAGTTCTTC
TRBJ2-5 NA NA TRBV7-3 CASSLTSLQGGETQYF TGTGCCAGCAGCTTAACGTCTCTACAGGGTGGGGAGACCCAGTACTTC
TRBJ2-7 TRBD1 NA TRBV7-2 CASSSGQGGYEQYF TGTGCCAGCAGCAGCGGACAGGGGGGGTACGAGCAGTACTTC
TRBJ2-2 NA NA TRBV7-6 CASSLVPLTSGGYTGELFF TGTGCCAGCAGCTTAGTCCCCCTCACGTCAGGGGGGTACACCGGGGAGCTGTTTTTT
TRBJ2-7 TRBD2 once TRBV27 CASSSGTNNYEQYF TGTGCCAGCAGTTCCGGGACTAATAACTACGAGCAGTACTTC
TRBJ2-5 TRBD2 NA TRBV7-2 CASSTSLAGVWQETQYF TGTGCCAGCAGCACCTCACTAGCGGGAGTATGGCAAGAGACCCAGTACTTC
TRBJ2-6 NA NA TRBV5-4 CASSVGVSGANVLTF TGTGCCAGCAGCGTCGGAGTCTCTGGGGCCAACGTCCTGACTTTC
TRBJ1-5 TRBD1 once TRBV18 CASSPISTGGSNQPQHF TGTGCCAGCTCACCAATTTCTACAGGGGGGAGCAATCAGCCCCAGCATTTT
TRBJ2-1 NA NA TRBV30 CAWSVIRGEQFF TGTGCCTGGAGTGTAATTCGGGGTGAGCAGTTCTTC
TRBJ1-1 TRBD1 NA TRBV10-3 CAGRQGTRAEAFF TGTGCCGGGAGACAGGGCACGAGGGCTGAAGCTTTCTTT
TRBJ2-1 TRBD2 NA TRBV4-2 CASSQSGGTSGIRDEQFF TGTGCCAGCAGCCAATCGGGCGGGACTAGCGGAATAAGAGATGAGCAGTTCTTC
TRBJ2-3 NA NA TRBV19 CASMHRVRSDTQYF TGTGCCAGTATGCATCGAGTCCGGTCTGATACGCAGTATTTT